Listed here are 8 T cell receptor beta chains from one sample, sequenced in a study of shared clonotypes between healthy human individuals. Repertoires were generated with immunoSEQ multiplex PCR, while TCRdb's copy carries only in-frame clones and drops some. The table records some 2.4 million clones, 90% to 95% of them present only once. The sequencing input was naive CD4+ T cells from PBMCs. Subset specified: CD45RA+ positively selected. The origin of the receptors is a man aged 18 to 30 in good health. Some clones in this sample may be carry-over from other donors' samples.

Worth noting for this clone: At the DNA level, this CDR3 is encoded by other sequences in the same sample as well. The genes are TRBV28 and TRBJ1-3; a possible D gene is TRBD1 (6 bases). Deletions cut 6 bases from V and 1 base from J, with 10 bases between. CDR3 length equals 14 residues. CDR1 and CDR2 from the germline V gene are MDHEN and SYDVKM. The DNA for the CDR3 is TGTGCCAGCAGGGAACAGGGTTCTGGAAACACCATATATTTT. It encodes CASREQGSGNTIYF.

The chain recombines TRBV29-1 with TRBJ1-2, with 9 positions matching TRBD1. V gave up 3 bases and J gave up 8 bases; unmatched junction bases: 1. The CDR3 has 11 residues. CDR1 is SQVTM and CDR2 is ANQGSEA in the germline V gene. CDR3 sequence reads: CSVETGGGYTF. The CDR3 coding sequence is TGCAGCGTTGAGACAGGGGGAGGCTACACCTTC.

The rearrangement links TRBV5-4 to TRBJ2-7; 7 nucleotides line up with TRBD2. In germline, CDR1 is SGHNT, CDR2 YYREEE (reference sequence). The CDR3 contains 16 residues. The V segment lost 4 bases and the J segment 0 bases; nucleotides outside the gene matches: 10. The CDR3 DNA follows: TGTGCCAGCAGCAATAAACAGCGGGGTAGCTCCTACGAGCAGTACTTC. This translates into CASSNKQRGSSYEQYF.

V is TRBV2 and J is TRBJ1-3; D perhaps matches TRBD1 (6 bases). Germline V CDR1 and CDR2: SNHLY, FYNNEI. The length of the CDR3 is 13 residues. Trimming cost V 6 bases and J 9 bases, with 15 bases left between them. CDR3 sequence (DNA): TGTGCCAGCAGGGGGGGGCAGGGCGTCACCATATATTTT. This gives the protein CASRGGQGVTIYF.

The chain has TRBV19 and TRBJ1-5; D is unresolved. The CDR3 runs 14 residues. V dropped 3 bases and J dropped 1 base, with 7 bases sitting between them. Germline CDR1 reads LNHDA; CDR2 reads SQIVND (reference sequence). This CDR3 is CASSMRRSNQPQHF. CDR3 DNA: TGTGCCAGTAGTATGAGAAGGAGCAATCAGCCCCAGCATTTT.

The J gene is TRBJ2-7, the V gene TRBV5-1; 7 bases are a match to TRBD2. The trim removed 4 bases at V and 4 bases at J, leaving 5 bases unmatched. The CDR3 spans 13 residues. The germline gives CDR1 SGHRS, CDR2 YFSETQ. CDR3 region: CASSDGEGYEQYF. The CDR3 coding sequence is TGCGCCAGCAGCGACGGGGAGGGTTACGAGCAGTACTTC.

The gene calls are TRBV2 and TRBJ1-5, with 8 bases fitting TRBD1. CDR1 and CDR2 (germline): SNHLY, FYNNEI. V gave up 8 bases and J gave up 5 bases; unmatched junction bases: 11. The CDR3 has 15 residues. The CDR3 coding sequence is TGTGCCAGCTCCGGCGAGACAGGGGAGTATCAGCCCCAGCATTTT. Protein sequence: CASSGETGEYQPQHF.

This chain links TRBV28 with TRBJ2-1; 14 positions match TRBD2. The CDR3 contains 21 residues. Trimming took 5 bases from V and 0 from J; bases not matched to a gene: 15. Germline V gives CDR1 MDHEN, CDR2 SYDVKM. CDR3 sequence (DNA): TGTGCCAGCAGTACCCTACCGGGGGGGACTAGCGGGAGATTCTCCTACAATGAGCAGTTCTTC. The encoded protein is CASSTLPGGTSGRFSYNEQFF.